These 2 T cell receptor beta chains were sequenced from one sample in a study of T-cell reconstitution after alpha-beta-depleted transplantation in children. This sample's TCRbeta library carried unique molecular identifier barcodes. Each CDR3 protein is one row after TCRdb ran MiXCR on the PCR reads. Of nearly 550,000 distinct CDR3 sequences in the sample, about a sixth were seen once. Sequencing used PBMCs from the stem cell graft donor, obtained from the stem cell graft. Receptor source: a human donor who donated a stem cell graft to a child with acute lymphoblastic leukemia.

The table lists this clonotype with a few counts. This sequence joins TRBV5-6 and TRBJ2-2; no firm D call. V was cut by 4 bases and J by 6 bases, with 10 bases left in between. Germline lookup yields CDR1 SGHDT and CDR2 YYEEEE. There are 13 residues in the CDR3. CDR3 sequence: CASSPLLSGELFF. The CDR3 bases are TGTGCCAGCAGCCCCCTCCTCTCCGGGGAGCTGTTTTTT.

This sequence joins TRBV12-3 or TRBV12-4 and TRBJ2-6; TRBD1 aligns across 9 bases. The CDR3 runs 17 residues. J was trimmed by 0 bases and V by 5 bases; bases with no gene match: 5. This chain's CDR3 is CASSRDRDVSGANVLTF. CDR3 nucleotides: TGTGCCAGCAGTCGGGACAGGGACGTCTCTGGGGCCAACGTCCTGACTTTC.